The 29 T cell receptor beta chains below all came from one sample that was sequenced in a study of T cell repertoires in cytomegalovirus infection. In TCRdb, the reads were re-called with MiXCR into one record per CDR3 protein. Here the sample spans roughly 280,000 distinct CDR3 sequences, around 8.7% being singletons. The sample was PBMCs. All receptors derive from a human donor in good health (CMV status not recorded). Some clones in this sample may be carry-over from other donors' samples.

At least ten counts were recorded for this clonotype. This chain uses TRBV7-6 with TRBJ2-1; no clear D gene. Per germline, CDR1 SGHVS and CDR2 FNYEAQ. CDR3 size: 15 residues. V was pared by 5 bases and J by 1 base, with 12 bases between. CDR3 residues: CASSARKLSYNEQFF. The CDR3 bases are TGTGCCAGCAGCGCCCGAAAATTATCCTACAATGAGCAGTTCTTC. The full variable domain, with the rest looked up from reference TRBV7-6 and TRBJ2-1, is GAGVSQSPRYKVTKRGQDVALRCDPISGHVSLYWYRQALGQGPEFLTYFNYEAQQDKSGLPNDRFSAERPEGSISTLTIQRTEQRDSAMYRCASSARKLSYNEQFFGPGTRLTVL.

In its sample, this clonotype was seen many times. The V gene is TRBV7-9, the J gene TRBJ2-7, with 9 bases matching TRBD1. CDR1 and CDR2 (germline): SEHNR, FQNEAQ (reference sequence). Losses at the gene ends were 5 bases for V and 3 bases for J; bases not matched to a gene: 5. The CDR3 totals 14 residues. The CDR3 bases are TGTGCCAGCAGCCCGGGACAGGGAAACTACGAGCAGTACTTC. Translation gives CASSPGQGNYEQYF.

This clonotype was seen a handful of times. The chain employs TRBV28 and TRBJ1-4; D not certain. The CDR3 is made up of 14 amino acids. Germline V gene data show CDR1 as MDHEN and CDR2 as SYDVKM. Trimming took 4 bases from V and 6 from J, leaving 12 bases between them. In DNA, the CDR3 is TGTGCCAGCAGTTCCTCGACCGGGTATGAAAAACTGTTTTTT. This sequence encodes CASSSSTGYEKLFF.

This clonotype has ten or more counts. This chain uses TRBV7-6 with TRBJ1-2, with D uncertain. This CDR3 is built from 14 residues. Germline V gene data show CDR1 as SGHVS and CDR2 as FNYEAQ. V lost 4 bases and J 4 bases, leaving 13 bases between the germline ends. This CDR3 reads CASSSHRDGYGYTF. Written as DNA, the CDR3 is TGTGCCAGCAGCTCACACAGAGACGGCTATGGCTACACCTTC.

Ten or more counts support this clonotype. This CDR3 reads CASSKLYEQYF. In nucleotides, the CDR3 is TGTGCCAGCAGCAAACTCTACGAGCAGTACTTC. The chain recombines TRBV3-1 with TRBJ2-7, with unresolved D. In germline, CDR1 is LGHDT, CDR2 YNNKEL (reference sequence). The CDR3 loop spans 11 amino acids. V was trimmed by 5 bases and J by 3 bases, leaving 5 bases between them.

J is TRBJ1-1 and V is TRBV7-9; TRBD1 aligns across 10 bases. Losses at the gene ends were 3 bases for V and 0 bases for J; bases not matched to a gene: 10. Germline assignment: CDR1 SEHNR and CDR2 FQNEAQ (reference sequence). The CDR3 sequence is 18 residues long. This CDR3 is CASSFPTGGGGVNTEAFF. The CDR3 DNA follows: TGTGCCAGCAGCTTCCCGACAGGGGGCGGAGGGGTGAACACTGAAGCTTTCTTT.

This clonotype was detected a few times. The chain carries TRBV7-2 and TRBJ2-3; TRBD2 matches 13 bases. In germline, CDR1 is SGHTA, CDR2 FQGNSA. This CDR3 region has 18 residues. The trim removed 3 bases at V and 2 bases at J, leaving 8 bases unmatched. CDR3 amino acids: CASSLTSGGSHPTDTQYF. In nucleotides, the CDR3 is TGTGCCAGCAGCTTGACTAGCGGGGGGTCGCACCCCACAGATACGCAGTATTTT. Looking up the rest from reference TRBV7-2 and TRBJ2-3 gives the full variable domain: GAGVSQSPSNKVTEKGKDVELRCDPISGHTALYWYRQSLGQGLEFLIYFQGNSAPDKSGLPSDRFSAERTGGSVSTLTIQRTQQEDSAVYLCASSLTSGGSHPTDTQYFGPGTRLTVL.

The V call is TRBV6-5, the J call TRBJ2-1; 11 bases are a match to TRBD2. J lost 5 bases, V lost 2 bases, and 5 bases had no gene match. Germline CDR1 MNHEY, CDR2 SVGAGI. CDR3 size: 16 residues. The CDR3 sequence is CASSYNGLAGHNEQFF. The CDR3 bases are TGTGCCAGCAGTTACAACGGACTAGCGGGCCACAATGAGCAGTTCTTC.

In this sample, this clonotype turned up many times. The J gene is TRBJ2-3, the V gene TRBV20-1; the D gene is possibly TRBD2 (5 bases). Germline CDR1 DFQATT, CDR2 SNEGSKA (reference sequence). The germline V and J ends were trimmed by 6 bases and 1 base, with 11 bases remaining between them. This CDR3 is 13 amino acids long. The CDR3 DNA follows: TGCAGTGCCCGAGGGCCCGGCACAGATACGCAGTATTTT. It translates to CSARGPGTDTQYF.

This clonotype occurred many times. The gene calls are TRBV28 and TRBJ2-7, with D possibly being TRBD1 (5 bases). This CDR3 has 14 residues. The germline gives CDR1 MDHEN, CDR2 SYDVKM. The V end was cut by 5 bases, the J end by 4 bases, with 15 bases between. The CDR3 DNA reads TGTGCCAGCAGTATATACCCCAGACAGTACGAGCAGTACTTC. This sequence encodes CASSIYPRQYEQYF.

This clonotype has a count of ten or more. The chain employs TRBV12-3 or TRBV12-4 and TRBJ1-5; D gene ambiguous. Trimming shortened V by 3 bases and J by 3 bases, and 12 bases separated the two germline ends. The CDR3 sequence is 15 residues long. The DNA for the CDR3 is TGTGCCAGCAGTTTTCTCAACGGGAACAATCAGCCCCAGCATTTT. Its translation: CASSFLNGNNQPQHF.

This clonotype was detected ten times or more. The J gene is TRBJ1-5, the V gene TRBV6-2 or TRBV6-3, with D unresolved. Deletions cut 4 bases from V and 6 bases from J, with 13 bases between. CDR3 length equals 14 residues. Germline V gives CDR1 MNHEY, CDR2 SVGEGT. CDR3: CASSWTQPRQPQHF. The CDR3 nucleotides read TGTGCCAGCAGTTGGACCCAGCCCCGTCAGCCCCAGCATTTT.

This clonotype has a handful of counts. The chain links TRBV5-1 to TRBJ2-1; 7 positions match TRBD1. In germline, CDR1 is SGHRS, CDR2 YFSETQ. With V trimmed by 7 bases and J by 7 bases, 8 bases remained unmatched. The CDR3 runs 13 residues. As DNA, the CDR3 is TGCGCCAGCGCAGGGGGTGGGGGAAATGAGCAGTTCTTC. This gives the protein CASAGGGGNEQFF. Looking up the rest from reference TRBV5-1 and TRBJ2-1 gives the full variable domain: KAGVTQTPRYLIKTRGQQVTLSCSPISGHRSVSWYQQTPGQGLQFLFEYFSETQRNKGNFPGRFSGRQFSNSRSEMNVSTLELGDSALYLCASAGGGGNEQFFGPGTRLTVL.

This clonotype was counted only a few times. The chain's CDR3 is CASSSLLRGRYETQYF. CDR3 in DNA: TGTGCCAGCAGCAGTTTATTACGGGGGCGGTATGAGACCCAGTACTTC. This chain joins TRBV28 and TRBJ2-5, with D perhaps given as TRBD1 or TRBD2 (6 bases each). Trimming removed 6 bases at V and 5 bases at J, with 22 bases between. CDR3 length: 16 residues. From germline, CDR1 is MDHEN and CDR2 SYDVKM.

There are many counts of this clonotype. The V call is TRBV7-2, the J call TRBJ2-7; 12 bases are shared with TRBD2. The V segment lost 5 bases and the J segment 6 bases; nucleotides outside the gene matches: 8. Germline CDR1 reads SGHTA; CDR2 reads FQGNSA. The CDR3 extends over 15 amino acids. CDR3 nucleotides: TGTGCCAGCAGCCGACTAGCGGGAGAAGGGGGCGAGCAGTACTTC. Amino acids: CASSRLAGEGGEQYF.

This clonotype was seen at least ten times. J is TRBJ1-5 and V is TRBV6-1; a weak D match, TRBD1 (6 bases). V shed 6 bases and J shed 6 bases, with 21 bases lying between them. CDR3 length: 16 amino acids. Germline assignment: CDR1 MNHNS and CDR2 SASEGT. The CDR3 sequence: CASRPGGTRGAQPQHF. CDR3 sequence (DNA): TGTGCCAGCAGGCCGGGGGGTACCAGGGGAGCTCAGCCCCAGCATTTT.

This clonotype was seen only a few times. This sequence joins TRBV9 and TRBJ2-5; 8 bases align to TRBD2. The V gene's germline CDR1 is SGDLS and CDR2 YYNGEE. J was trimmed by 5 bases and V by 2 bases; bases with no gene match: 5. The CDR3 is 14 amino acids. The CDR3 region is CASSVDGRVETQYF. In DNA form, the CDR3 reads TGTGCCAGCAGCGTCGACGGGAGGGTTGAGACCCAGTACTTC.

Ten or more counts support this clonotype. This chain uses TRBV10-3 with TRBJ1-1; TRBD1 aligns across 7 bases. The germline gives CDR1 ENHRY, CDR2 SYGVKD. The J segment lost 2 bases and the V segment lost 6 bases, leaving 3 bases of the junction unmatched. CDR3 length: 13 amino acids. The CDR3 nucleotides read TGTGCCATCAGGAGACAGGGCAACACTGAAGCTTTCTTT. Encoded protein: CAIRRQGNTEAFF.

This clonotype was recorded many times. J is TRBJ1-2 and V is TRBV9; 7 bases fit TRBD1. V was clipped by 4 bases and J by 3 bases; unmatched bases: 6. This CDR3 spans 14 amino acids. CDR1 SGDLS and CDR2 YYNGEE come from the germline V gene. CDR3 sequence: CASSQGGADYGYTF. The DNA for the CDR3 is TGTGCCAGCAGCCAAGGGGGCGCGGACTATGGCTACACCTTC.

This clonotype has more than one count but fewer than ten. Sequence at one end of the junction differs from germline and may be a read error. This chain joins TRBV7-9 and TRBJ1-1, with D perhaps TRBD1 (6 bases). Germline V gene sequence: CDR1 SEHNR, CDR2 FQNEAQ (reference sequence). The CDR3 is made up of 14 amino acids. CDR3 sequence reads: CASSLSGANAEAFF. CDR3 nucleotide sequence: TGTGCCAGCAGCTTATCAGGGGCGAACGCTGAAGCTTTCTTT.

The V call is TRBV12-3 or TRBV12-4, the J call TRBJ1-2; 10 bases match TRBD1. The CDR3 is 15 amino acids. V was clipped by 4 bases and J by 5 bases; unmatched bases: 7. DNA for the CDR3: TGTGCCAGCAGTTCTTCAAGGACAGGGGGGTATGGCTACACCTTC. This codes for CASSSSRTGGYGYTF.

This chain joins TRBV20-1 and TRBJ2-7; 7 positions agree with TRBD1. Per germline, CDR1 DFQATT and CDR2 SNEGSKA (reference sequence). CDR3 size: 14 residues. CDR3 bases: TGCAGCACTAAACCGGGACAGTCAACCTACGAGCAGTACTTC. This encodes CSTKPGQSTYEQYF.

This clonotype came up a few times. The chain is built from TRBV7-3 and TRBJ2-3; D unresolved. Germline assignment: CDR1 SGHTA and CDR2 FQGTGA. This CDR3 spans 14 amino acids. Trimming took 6 bases from V and 0 from J, leaving 10 bases between them. CDR3 nucleotides: TGTGCCAGCAGTCCAGACCCAAGCACAGATACGCAGTATTTT. Amino acid sequence: CASSPDPSTDTQYF.

At least ten counts were recorded for this clonotype. V and J are TRBV27 and TRBJ2-5, with 8 nucleotides matching TRBD1. The J segment lost 2 bases and the V segment lost 4 bases, leaving 3 bases of the junction unmatched. Per the germline V gene, CDR1 is MNHEY and CDR2 is SMNVEV (reference sequence). CDR3 length: 14 amino acids. In DNA, the CDR3 is TGTGCCAGCAGTTCGACAGGGGTACAAGAGACCCAGTACTTC. It encodes CASSSTGVQETQYF.

V is TRBV19 and J is TRBJ2-1; D ambiguous. CDR3 length equals 15 residues. The germline gives CDR1 LNHDA, CDR2 SQIVND (reference sequence). V was shortened by 4 bases and J by 0 bases, with 10 bases between the two germline ends. CDR3 in DNA: TGTGCCAGTAGTAATAGGCGGAGCTCCTACAATGAGCAGTTCTTC. It encodes CASSNRRSSYNEQFF.

This clonotype was recorded at least ten times. The chain couples TRBV7-9 to TRBJ2-3; D not certain. This CDR3 has 16 amino acids. The germline gives CDR1 SEHNR, CDR2 FQNEAQ (reference sequence). The germline V and J ends were trimmed by 1 base and 4 bases, with 15 bases remaining between them. DNA of the CDR3: TGTGCCAGCAGCTTAGGAACCGGGTCTTGGGCAGATACGCAGTATTTT. It translates to CASSLGTGSWADTQYF.

This clonotype was seen ten or more times. The chain has TRBV7-2 and TRBJ1-5; D unclear. Trimming removed 1 base from V and 6 bases from J, with 16 bases in between. The CDR3 loop spans 16 amino acids. Germline V gene data show CDR1 as SGHTA and CDR2 as FQGNSA. CDR3 in DNA: TGTGCCAGCAGCTTAGACGGACTGGGAGGAAGTCAGCCCCAGCATTTT. It is translated as CASSLDGLGGSQPQHF.

The rearrangement uses TRBV6-2 or TRBV6-3 and TRBJ2-7; 8 bases map to TRBD1. There are 14 residues in the CDR3. Germline assignment: CDR1 MNHEY and CDR2 SVGEGT. Trimming took 2 bases from V and 3 from J; bases not matched to a gene: 3. The CDR3 here is CASSYPTGVYEQYF. As DNA, the CDR3 is TGTGCCAGCAGTTACCCGACAGGGGTCTACGAGCAGTACTTC.

The chain joins TRBV30 to TRBJ2-7, with 10 bases aligning to TRBD1. Trimming removed 8 bases from V and 3 bases from J; junction bases left unmatched: 10. The CDR3 covers 14 residues. Looked up from germline, CDR1 is GTSNPN and CDR2 is SVGIG (reference sequence). The CDR3 nucleotides read TGTGCCGGGATCCGGACAGGGGGGAACTACGAGCAGTACTTC. Protein: CAGIRTGGNYEQYF.